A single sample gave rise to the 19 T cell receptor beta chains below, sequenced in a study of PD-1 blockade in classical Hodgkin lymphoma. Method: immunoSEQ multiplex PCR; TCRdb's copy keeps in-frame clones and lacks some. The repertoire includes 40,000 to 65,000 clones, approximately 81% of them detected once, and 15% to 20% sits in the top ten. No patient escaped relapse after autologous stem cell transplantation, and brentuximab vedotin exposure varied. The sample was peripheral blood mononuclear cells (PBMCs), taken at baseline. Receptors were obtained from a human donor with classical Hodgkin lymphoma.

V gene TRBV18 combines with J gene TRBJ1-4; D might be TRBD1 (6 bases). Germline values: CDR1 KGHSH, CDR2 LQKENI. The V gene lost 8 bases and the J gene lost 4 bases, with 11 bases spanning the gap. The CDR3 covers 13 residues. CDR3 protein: CASQGPNNEKLFF. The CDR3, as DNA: TGTGCCAGCCAGGGGCCGAATAATGAAAAACTGTTTTTT. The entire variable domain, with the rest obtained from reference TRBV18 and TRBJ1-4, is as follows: NAGVMQNPRHLVRRRGQEARLRCSPMKGHSHVYWYRQLPEEGLKFMVYLQKENIIDESGMPKERFSAEFPKEGPSILRIQQVVRGDSAAYFCASQGPNNEKLFFGSGTQLSVL.

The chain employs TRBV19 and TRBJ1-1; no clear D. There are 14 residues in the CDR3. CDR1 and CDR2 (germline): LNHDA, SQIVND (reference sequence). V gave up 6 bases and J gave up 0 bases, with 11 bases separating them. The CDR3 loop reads CASRKALMNTEAFF. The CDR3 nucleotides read TGTGCCAGTAGAAAGGCCTTGATGAACACTGAAGCTTTCTTT.

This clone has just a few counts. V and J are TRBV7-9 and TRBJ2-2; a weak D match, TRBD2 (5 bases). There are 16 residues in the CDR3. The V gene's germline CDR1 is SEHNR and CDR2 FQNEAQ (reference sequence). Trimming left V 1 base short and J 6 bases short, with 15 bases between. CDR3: CASSLGASSDAGELFF. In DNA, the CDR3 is TGTGCCAGCAGCTTAGGCGCTAGTAGCGACGCCGGGGAGCTGTTTTTT.

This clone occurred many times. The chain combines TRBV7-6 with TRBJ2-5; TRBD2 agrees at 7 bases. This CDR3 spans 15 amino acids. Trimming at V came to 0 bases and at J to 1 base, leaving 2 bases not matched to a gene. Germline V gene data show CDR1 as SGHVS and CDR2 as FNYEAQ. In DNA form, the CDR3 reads TGTGCCAGCAGCTTAGCGCCTAGCGGCCAAGAGACCCAGTACTTC. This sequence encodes CASSLAPSGQETQYF.

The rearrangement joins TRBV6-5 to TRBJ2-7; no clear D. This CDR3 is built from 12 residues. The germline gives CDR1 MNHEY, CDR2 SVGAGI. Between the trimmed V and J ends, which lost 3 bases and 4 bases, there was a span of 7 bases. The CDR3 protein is CASSYYCYEQYV. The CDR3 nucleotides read TGTGCCAGCAGTTATTACTGTTACGAGCAGTACGTC.

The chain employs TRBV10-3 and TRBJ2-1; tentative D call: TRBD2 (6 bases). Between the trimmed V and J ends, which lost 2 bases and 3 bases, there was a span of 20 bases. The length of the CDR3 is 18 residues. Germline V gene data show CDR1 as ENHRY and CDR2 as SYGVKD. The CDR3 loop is CAISEASGGAGYYNEQFF. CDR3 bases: TGTGCCATCAGTGAGGCATCTGGAGGGGCCGGGTACTACAATGAGCAGTTCTTC.

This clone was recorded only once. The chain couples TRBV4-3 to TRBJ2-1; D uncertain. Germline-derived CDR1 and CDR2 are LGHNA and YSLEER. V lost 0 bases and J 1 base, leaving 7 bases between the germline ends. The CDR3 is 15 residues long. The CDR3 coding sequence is TGCGCCAGCAGCCAAGAAGGAGAATCCTACAATGAGCAGTTCTTC. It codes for CASSQEGESYNEQFF.

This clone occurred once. The DNA for the CDR3 is TGTGCCAGCAGCGTAGGAGGGAGAACGGAGACCCAGTACTTC. It codes for CASSVGGRTETQYF. The chain is built from TRBV9 and TRBJ2-5; D might be TRBD2 (5 bases). Germline loops: CDR1 SGDLS, CDR2 YYNGEE. Trimming took off 0 bases at V and 5 bases at J, with 11 bases between the two ends. The CDR3 is made up of 14 amino acids.

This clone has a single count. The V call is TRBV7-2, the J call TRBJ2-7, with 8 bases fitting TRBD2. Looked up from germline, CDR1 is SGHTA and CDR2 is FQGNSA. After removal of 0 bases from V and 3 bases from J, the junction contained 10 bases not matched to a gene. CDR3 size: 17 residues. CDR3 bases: TGTGCCAGCAGCTTAGCGCCCTCCGGACTAGCTTACTACGAGCAGTACTTC. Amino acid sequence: CASSLAPSGLAYYEQYF.

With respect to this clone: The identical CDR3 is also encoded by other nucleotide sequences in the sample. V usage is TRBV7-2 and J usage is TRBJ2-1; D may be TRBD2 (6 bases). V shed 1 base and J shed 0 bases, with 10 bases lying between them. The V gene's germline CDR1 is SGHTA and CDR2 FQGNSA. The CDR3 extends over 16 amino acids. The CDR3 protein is CASSLVAGSSYNEQFF. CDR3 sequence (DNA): TGTGCCAGCAGCTTAGTGGCGGGAAGCTCCTACAATGAGCAGTTCTTC.

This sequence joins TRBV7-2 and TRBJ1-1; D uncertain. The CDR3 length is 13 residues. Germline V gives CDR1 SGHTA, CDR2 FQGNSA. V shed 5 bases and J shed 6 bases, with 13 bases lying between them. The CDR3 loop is CASSARAGAEAFF. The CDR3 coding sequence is TGTGCCAGCAGCGCTCGGGCCGGCGCTGAAGCTTTCTTT.

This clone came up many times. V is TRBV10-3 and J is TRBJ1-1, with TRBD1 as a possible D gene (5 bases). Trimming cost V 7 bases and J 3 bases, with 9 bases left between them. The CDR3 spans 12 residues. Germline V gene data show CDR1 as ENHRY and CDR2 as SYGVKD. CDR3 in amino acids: CAINSGDTEAFF. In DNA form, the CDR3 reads TGTGCCATCAATTCGGGGGACACTGAAGCTTTCTTT.

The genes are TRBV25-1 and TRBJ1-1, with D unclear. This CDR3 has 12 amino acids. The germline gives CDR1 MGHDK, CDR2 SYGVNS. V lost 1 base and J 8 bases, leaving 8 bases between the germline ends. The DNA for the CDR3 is TGTGCCAGCAGTGAATCCCCGGGAGAAGCTTTCTTT. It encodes CASSESPGEAFF. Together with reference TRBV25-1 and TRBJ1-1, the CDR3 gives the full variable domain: EADIYQTPRYLVIGTGKKITLECSQTMGHDKMYWYQQDPGMELHLIHYSYGVNSTEKGDLSSESTVSRIRTEHFPLTLESARPSHTSQYLCASSESPGEAFFGQGTRLTVV.

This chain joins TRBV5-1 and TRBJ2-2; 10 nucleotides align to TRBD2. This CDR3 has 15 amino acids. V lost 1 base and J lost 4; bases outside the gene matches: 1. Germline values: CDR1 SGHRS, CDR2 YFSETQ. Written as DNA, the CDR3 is TGCGCCAGCAGCTTGTTAGCGGGAGGCACCGGGGAGCTGTTTTTT. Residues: CASSLLAGGTGELFF. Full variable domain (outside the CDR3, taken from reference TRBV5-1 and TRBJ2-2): KAGVTQTPRYLIKTRGQQVTLSCSPISGHRSVSWYQQTPGQGLQFLFEYFSETQRNKGNFPGRFSGRQFSNSRSEMNVSTLELGDSALYLCASSLLAGGTGELFFGEGSRLTVL.

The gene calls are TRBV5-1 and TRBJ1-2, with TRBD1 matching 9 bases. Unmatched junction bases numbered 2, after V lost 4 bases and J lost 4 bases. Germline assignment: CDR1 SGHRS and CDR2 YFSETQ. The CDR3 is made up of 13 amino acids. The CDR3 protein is CASSEDRGYGYTF. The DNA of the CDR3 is TGCGCCAGCAGCGAGGACAGGGGCTATGGCTACACCTTC.

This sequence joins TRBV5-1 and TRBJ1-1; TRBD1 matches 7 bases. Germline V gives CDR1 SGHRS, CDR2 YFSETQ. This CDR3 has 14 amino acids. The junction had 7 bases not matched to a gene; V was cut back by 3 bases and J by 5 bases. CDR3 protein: CASSSTGIGTEAFF. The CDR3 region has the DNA TGCGCCAGCAGCTCGACAGGGATCGGAACTGAAGCTTTCTTT.

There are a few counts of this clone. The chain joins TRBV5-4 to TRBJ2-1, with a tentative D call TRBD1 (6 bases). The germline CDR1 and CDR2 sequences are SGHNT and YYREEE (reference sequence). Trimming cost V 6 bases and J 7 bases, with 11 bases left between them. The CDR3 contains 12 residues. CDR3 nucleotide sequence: TGTGCCAGCACCCTCAGGGGAAATGAGCAGTTCTTC. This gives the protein CASTLRGNEQFF.

CDR3 amino acids: CASSSRGLAGEGQFF. The CDR3 nucleotides are TGTGCCAGCAGCTCCCGAGGACTAGCGGGAGAGGGGCAGTTCTTC. The chain recombines TRBV7-3 with TRBJ2-1; the match to TRBD2 covers 13 bases. V gave up 4 bases and J gave up 12 bases; unmatched junction bases: 9. CDR3 size: 15 residues. Germline CDR1 is SGHTA and CDR2 is FQGTGA.

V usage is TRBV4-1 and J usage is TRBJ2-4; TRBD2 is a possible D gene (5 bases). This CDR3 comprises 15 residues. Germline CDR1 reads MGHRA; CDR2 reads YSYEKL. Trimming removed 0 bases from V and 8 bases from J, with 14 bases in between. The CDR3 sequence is CASSQDPGINDIQYF. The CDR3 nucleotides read TGCGCCAGCAGCCAAGATCCCGGGATTAATGACATTCAGTACTTC.